This T cell receptor beta chain comes out of a study of CD8 T cells in Susac syndrome. Sequencing of TCR beta was undertaken in CD8+ and CD4+ T cells derived from blood. Bulk CD8+ and CD4+ cells came from magnetic negative isolation; CD8+ TEMRA by FACS. This CDR3 has 14 amino acids. The ends lost 6 bases at V and 3 bases at J; junction bases unmatched: 8. CDR1 and CDR2 (germline): MNHEY, SMNVEV (reference sequence). Reverse transcription of roughly 0.45 to 1 ug RNA was performed with random hexamers. One entry per CDR3 protein, called by TCRdb with MiXCR from the immunoSEQ multiplex PCR reads. The sample consists of about 150,000 distinct CDR3 sequences, approximately 94% of them appearing once.

This rearrangement joins TRBV27 to TRBJ2-7, with 7 bases fitting TRBD1. This receptor was taken from a human donor with multiple sclerosis. The sample was CD8+ T cells from PBMCs. The CDR3 spells CASRHKGQFYEQYF. DNA for the CDR3: TGTGCCAGCAGACATAAGGGACAGTTCTACGAGCAGTACTTC.